There are many counts of the clone carrying this TCR beta chain. Its antigen is undetermined. This sample was included in a study of CD8+CD57+ T cells in acquired aplastic anemia. Looking at the study overall: Across the sorted CD4+ and CD8+ cells, DNA amounts averaged 3.2 ug.

Whole-study findings and limits: No significant difference in CD8+ Simpson's diversity was found between patients and controls.

Investigators profiled TCR beta VDJ and CDR3 from genomic DNA template. TCRdb reanalysed the reads using MiXCR and keeps one entry per CDR3 protein. The profile shows approximately 220,000 distinct CDR3 sequences, approximately 45% of them singletons. CDR3 length equals 12 residues. Trimming pared 3 bases from V and 3 bases from J, leaving 6 bases between. Germline V gives CDR1 MNHNS, CDR2 SASEGT. An expansion of CD8+CD57+ cells by flow cytometry had been shown in patients chosen for sequencing. Sequenced: sorted CD4+, CD8+, or CD8+CD57+ T cells (not recorded which) from PBMCs. The gene calls are TRBV6-1 and TRBJ2-7; D call uncertain. This clonotype was obtained from a human donor with aplastic anemia. CDR3 nucleotide sequence: TGTGCCAGCAGTGACAGCAGCTACGAGCAGTACTTC. This sequence encodes CASSDSSYEQYF.